The entry below gives a single T cell receptor (beta chain) sequence along with its context. CDR3 length equals 13 residues. V shed 5 bases and J shed 2 bases, with 9 bases lying between them. Germline CDR1 reads SGHDT; CDR2 reads YYEEEE. The sample originates from a study of T cell changes during pregnancy in multiple sclerosis. The protocol was immunoSEQ multiplex PCR, while the TCRdb copy is restricted to in-frame clones and leaves out a portion. The sample carries fewer than 60,000 clones, roughly 91% recorded once. The receptor's source is a female donor in good health, enrolled as a control in a pregnancy study. The specimen was peripheral blood, collected in the third trimester of pregnancy. The gene calls are TRBV5-6 and TRBJ2-3; D uncertain. The CDR3 region is CASRSTNTDTQYF. The CDR3 nucleotides read TGTGCCAGCAGATCCACTAACACAGATACGCAGTATTTT.